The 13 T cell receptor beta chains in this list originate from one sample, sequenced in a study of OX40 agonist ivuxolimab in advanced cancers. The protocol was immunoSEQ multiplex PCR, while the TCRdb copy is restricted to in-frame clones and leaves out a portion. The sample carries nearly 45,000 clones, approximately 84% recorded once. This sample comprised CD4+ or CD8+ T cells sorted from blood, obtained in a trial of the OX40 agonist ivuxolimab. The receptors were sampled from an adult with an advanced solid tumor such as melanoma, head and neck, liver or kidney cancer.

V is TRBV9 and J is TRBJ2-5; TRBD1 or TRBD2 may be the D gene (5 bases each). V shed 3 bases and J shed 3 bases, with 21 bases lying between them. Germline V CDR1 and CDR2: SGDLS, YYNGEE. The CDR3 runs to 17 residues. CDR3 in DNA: TGTGCCAGCAGCGCCCCTCTTGGGGACGGCGGAGAAGAGACCCAGTACTTC. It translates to CASSAPLGDGGEETQYF.

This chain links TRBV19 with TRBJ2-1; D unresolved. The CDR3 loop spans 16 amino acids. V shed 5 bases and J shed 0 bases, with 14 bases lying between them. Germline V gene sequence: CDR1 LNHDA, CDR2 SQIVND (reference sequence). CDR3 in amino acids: CASSPSSWSSYNEQFF. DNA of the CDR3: TGTGCCAGTAGTCCCTCATCATGGAGCTCCTACAATGAGCAGTTCTTC.

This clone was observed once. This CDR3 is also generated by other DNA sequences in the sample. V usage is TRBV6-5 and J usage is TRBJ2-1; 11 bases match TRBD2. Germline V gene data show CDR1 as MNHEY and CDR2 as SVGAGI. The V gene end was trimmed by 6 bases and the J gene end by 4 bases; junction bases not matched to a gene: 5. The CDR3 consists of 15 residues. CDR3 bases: TGTGCCAGCAGCGCCGGGACTAGCGGTTACAATGAGCAGTTCTTC. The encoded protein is CASSAGTSGYNEQFF.

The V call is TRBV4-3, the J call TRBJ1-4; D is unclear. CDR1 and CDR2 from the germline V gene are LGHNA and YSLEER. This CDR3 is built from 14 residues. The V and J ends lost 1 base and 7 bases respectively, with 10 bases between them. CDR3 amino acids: CASSQGGSGEKLFF. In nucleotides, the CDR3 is TGCGCCAGCAGCCAAGGAGGGAGTGGTGAAAAACTGTTTTTT.

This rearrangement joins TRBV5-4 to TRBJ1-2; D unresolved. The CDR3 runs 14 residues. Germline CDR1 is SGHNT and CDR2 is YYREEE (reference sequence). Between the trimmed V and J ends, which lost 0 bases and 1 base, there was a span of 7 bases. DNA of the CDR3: TGTGCCAGCAGCTTGGATAACAGTAACTATGGCTACACCTTC. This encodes CASSLDNSNYGYTF.

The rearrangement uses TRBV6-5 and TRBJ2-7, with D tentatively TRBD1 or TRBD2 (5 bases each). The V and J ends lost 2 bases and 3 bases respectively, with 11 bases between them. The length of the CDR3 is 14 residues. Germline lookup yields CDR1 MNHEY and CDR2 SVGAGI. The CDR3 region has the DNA TGTGCCAGCAGTTACGGGCTGGGGGACTACGAGCAGTACTTC. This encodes CASSYGLGDYEQYF.

The CDR3 sequence is CASSYWRERETQYF. The CDR3 DNA reads as TGTGCCAGCAGTTACTGGCGGGAACGGGAGACCCAGTACTTC. This rearrangement joins TRBV6-5 to TRBJ2-5; D perhaps matches TRBD2 (6 bases). The CDR3 has 14 residues. V shed 1 base and J shed 5 bases, with 11 bases lying between them. Germline values: CDR1 MNHEY, CDR2 SVGAGI.

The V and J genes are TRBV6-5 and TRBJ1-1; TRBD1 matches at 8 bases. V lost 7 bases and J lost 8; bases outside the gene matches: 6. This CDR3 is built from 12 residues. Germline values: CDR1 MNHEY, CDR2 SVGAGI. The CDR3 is CASINGQGEAFF. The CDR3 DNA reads TGTGCCAGCATTAATGGACAGGGCGAAGCTTTCTTT.

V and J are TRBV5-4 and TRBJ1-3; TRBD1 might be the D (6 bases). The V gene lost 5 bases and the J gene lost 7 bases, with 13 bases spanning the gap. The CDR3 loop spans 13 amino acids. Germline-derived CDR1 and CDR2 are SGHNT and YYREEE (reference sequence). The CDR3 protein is CASSVAGANTIYF. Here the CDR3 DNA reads TGTGCCAGCAGTGTGGCAGGGGCTAACACCATATATTTT.

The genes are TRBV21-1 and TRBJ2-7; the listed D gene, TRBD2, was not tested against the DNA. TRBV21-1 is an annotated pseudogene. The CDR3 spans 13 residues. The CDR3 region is CASSKGRGTEQYF. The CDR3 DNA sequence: TGTGCCAGCAGCAAGGGGAGGGGAACCGAGCAGTACTTC.

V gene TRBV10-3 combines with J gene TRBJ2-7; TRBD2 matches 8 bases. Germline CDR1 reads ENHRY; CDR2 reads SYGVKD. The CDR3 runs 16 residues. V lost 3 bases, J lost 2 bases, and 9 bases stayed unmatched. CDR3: CAISDIGREETYEQYF. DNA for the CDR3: TGTGCCATCAGTGATATAGGGCGGGAGGAAACCTACGAGCAGTACTTC.

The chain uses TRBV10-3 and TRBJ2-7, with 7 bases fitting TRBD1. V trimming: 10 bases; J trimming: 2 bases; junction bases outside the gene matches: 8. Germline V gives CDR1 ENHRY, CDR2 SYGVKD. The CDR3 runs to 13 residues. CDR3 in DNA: TGTGCCACCTACAGGGGAGCGGCCTACGAGCAGTACTTC. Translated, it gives CATYRGAAYEQYF.

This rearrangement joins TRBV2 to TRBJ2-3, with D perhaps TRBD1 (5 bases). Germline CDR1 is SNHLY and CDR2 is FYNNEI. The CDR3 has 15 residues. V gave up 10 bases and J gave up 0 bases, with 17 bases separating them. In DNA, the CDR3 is TGTGCCACTTGGACCATAAGGGGTAGCACAGATACGCAGTATTTT. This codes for CATWTIRGSTDTQYF.